The TCR beta chain described here comes from a study of long-term antiretroviral therapy in people with HIV. Whole-study findings and limits: Transplant donor controls retained higher diversity, though diversity increased after ART. Every time point showed a repertoire led by clones expanded before ART. The study lacked data on ART adherence, viral resistance or therapy changes. Repertoires with HIV possessed tighter CDR3 length spans than those of controls.

Survey-level resolution applied to immunoSEQ assay v3.0. Assay used: immunoSEQ multiplex PCR; TCRdb lists only in-frame clones, some missing. The sample yields about 39,000 clones, more than 80% seen once. The CDR3 has 14 amino acids. CDR1 SGHDN and CDR2 FVKESK come from the germline V gene. V shed 4 bases and J shed 2 bases, with 12 bases lying between them. Remarks on this clone: The target antigen is unknown.

This chain connects TRBV14 to TRBJ2-7, with a tentative D call TRBD2 (7 bases). The sequenced sample was unsorted PBMCs, obtained 3.1 years after starting antiretroviral therapy. The clonotype originates from a woman aged 45 to 65 with HIV. CDR3: CASSPGGATYEQYF. The DNA of the CDR3 is TGTGCCAGCAGCCCTGGGGGGGCCACCTACGAGCAGTACTTC. Using reference TRBV14 and TRBJ2-7 for the parts outside the CDR3, the full variable domain is EAGVTQFPSHSVIEKGQTVTLRCDPISGHDNLYWYRRVMGKEIKFLLHFVKESKQDESGMPNNRFLAERTGGTYSTLKVQPAELEDSGVYFCASSPGGATYEQYFGPGTRLTVT.